Shown below are 30 T cell receptor beta chains from a single sample sequenced in a study of spatial heterogeneity in lung cancer. Broader study findings: Counts of expanded alpha and beta TCRs within tumors tracked the tumor nonsynonymous mutation count.

Time point described: sample taken at primary tumor resection. Each CDR3 protein is one row after TCRdb ran MiXCR on the 5' RACE reads. Altogether approximately 26,000 distinct CDR3 sequences are present, under 9.5% being singletons, with the ten largest covering around 7.7%. Antigens for these TCRs are unknown. This specimen consisted of lung tumor tissue, obtained at surgery. These receptors all stem from a male donor with early-stage non-small cell lung cancer.

This chain connects TRBV12-3 or TRBV12-4 to TRBJ2-1; D may be TRBD2 (6 bases). The V and J ends lost 5 bases and 3 bases respectively, with 11 bases between them. CDR3 length: 14 amino acids. The CDR3 DNA reads as TGTGCCAGCAGTCAAGGGACTCACTACAATGAGCAGTTCTTC. It translates to CASSQGTHYNEQFF.

This clonotype was seen a handful of times. The chain employs TRBV20-1 and TRBJ1-5; D is perhaps TRBD1 (6 bases). CDR3 length equals 14 residues. CDR1 is DFQATT, CDR2 SNEGSKA, per germline (reference sequence). V was pared by 5 bases and J by 2 bases, with 13 bases between. The CDR3 sequence is CSAYTGSGNQPQHF. Written as DNA, the CDR3 is TGCAGTGCTTACACAGGGTCAGGCAATCAGCCCCAGCATTTT.

There are many counts of this clonotype. The chain carries TRBV5-6 and TRBJ2-1; 8 bases fit TRBD1. Germline lookup yields CDR1 SGHDT and CDR2 YYEEEE. J was trimmed by 10 bases and V by 2 bases; bases with no gene match: 17. The CDR3 is made up of 17 amino acids. In DNA form, the CDR3 reads TGTGCCAGCAGCTTCGACAAGCCGGGACAGGTAGTGTTGGAGCAGTTCTTC. It specifies CASSFDKPGQVVLEQFF.

This clonotype was counted at least ten times. The chain employs TRBV7-2 and TRBJ1-6, with D maybe TRBD1 (5 bases). This CDR3 has 15 residues. Germline V gene lookup returns CDR1 SGHTA and CDR2 FQGNSA. V was cut by 1 base and J by 7 bases, with 11 bases left in between. Here the CDR3 reads CASSLVTGANSPLHF. CDR3 nucleotide sequence: TGTGCCAGCAGCTTAGTTACCGGGGCGAATTCACCCCTCCACTTT.

This clonotype occurred many times. The chain couples TRBV7-2 to TRBJ1-5; no definite D call. The CDR3 extends over 15 amino acids. Deletions cut 2 bases from V and 0 bases from J, with 8 bases between. Germline-derived CDR1 and CDR2 are SGHTA and FQGNSA. The CDR3 coding sequence is TGTGCCAGCAGCTTAAGCTGGGATAGCAATCAGCCCCAGCATTTT. Protein product: CASSLSWDSNQPQHF.

The chain combines TRBV6-5 with TRBJ1-1, with D uncertain. Trimming took 6 bases from V and 2 from J, leaving 13 bases between them. This CDR3 comprises 14 residues. CDR1 is MNHEY, CDR2 SVGAGI, per germline. The CDR3 DNA reads TGTGCCAGCAGCAGCGAGGGCAGAAACACTGAAGCTTTCTTT. This gives the protein CASSSEGRNTEAFF.

V and J are TRBV3-1 and TRBJ2-5; D is perhaps TRBD1 (6 bases). Germline V lookup: CDR1 LGHDT, CDR2 YNNKEL (reference sequence). Trimming took 5 bases from V and 5 from J, leaving 18 bases between them. The CDR3 is 15 residues long. The DNA for the CDR3 is TGTGCCAGCAGCAAAACGGTGGACAGCTGGGAGACCCAGTACTTC. It encodes CASSKTVDSWETQYF.

The sample holds a few counts of this clonotype. DNA for the CDR3: TGTGCCAGCAGCTCAAAGCGGGGCCGCACAGATACGCAGTATTTT. Protein: CASSSKRGRTDTQYF. The V call is TRBV11-2, the J call TRBJ2-3; 7 nucleotides agree with TRBD2. Unmatched junction bases numbered 5, after V lost 4 bases and J lost 1 base. Germline V CDR1 and CDR2: SGHAT, FQNNGV. The CDR3 sequence is 15 residues long.

In its sample, this clonotype is medium-sized. V usage is TRBV18 and J usage is TRBJ2-3, with 8 bases lining up with TRBD1. Germline-derived CDR1 and CDR2 are KGHSH and LQKENI. The CDR3 has 19 amino acids. V lost 3 bases, J lost 0 bases, and 14 bases stayed unmatched. Here the CDR3 DNA reads TGTGCCAGCTCACCCCAGACAGGGGCGCAGTGGCCTAGCACAGATACGCAGTATTTT. As protein: CASSPQTGAQWPSTDTQYF.

In its sample, this clonotype was seen many times. CDR3 coding DNA: TGTGCCAGCTCACCGCCGCGAGGACTCCGGGCTGAAGCTTTCTTT. Encoded protein: CASSPPRGLRAEAFF. V usage is TRBV18 and J usage is TRBJ1-1, with D hard to call. V lost 3 bases and J lost 6, with 17 bases in between. Germline lookup yields CDR1 KGHSH and CDR2 LQKENI. The CDR3 consists of 15 residues.

By share, this clonotype counts as medium-sized. The rearrangement joins TRBV4-2 to TRBJ2-3; D ambiguous. The CDR3 is 14 residues long. Germline loops: CDR1 LGHNA, CDR2 YNFKEQ. Trimming shortened V by 4 bases and J by 5 bases, and 13 bases separated the two germline ends. This chain's CDR3 is CASSLQEGGDTQYF. CDR3 in DNA: TGTGCCAGCAGCCTGCAAGAAGGTGGAGATACGCAGTATTTT.

This clonotype was observed a handful of times. This rearrangement joins TRBV5-6 to TRBJ2-7, with D perhaps TRBD2 (6 bases). Per germline, CDR1 SGHDT and CDR2 YYEEEE. The germline V and J ends were trimmed by 3 bases and 2 bases, with 15 bases remaining between them. The CDR3 sequence is 15 residues long. DNA of the CDR3: TGTGCCAGCAGCTCCGCGGGACCGCGGCCCTACGAGCAGTACTTC. It encodes CASSSAGPRPYEQYF.

This rearrangement joins TRBV7-2 to TRBJ2-3, with D hard to call. Germline V gene data show CDR1 as SGHTA and CDR2 as FQGNSA. The CDR3 runs 12 residues. The V gene lost 7 bases and the J gene lost 4 bases, with 9 bases spanning the gap. CDR3 sequence reads: CASKPLADTQYF. The DNA for the CDR3 is TGTGCCAGCAAGCCCTTAGCAGATACGCAGTATTTT. Filled out from reference TRBV7-2 and TRBJ2-3, the complete variable domain reads GAGVSQSPSNKVTEKGKDVELRCDPISGHTALYWYRQSLGQGLEFLIYFQGNSAPDKSGLPSDRFSAERTGGSVSTLTIQRTQQEDSAVYLCASKPLADTQYFGPGTRLTVL.

This clonotype was observed many times. V and J are TRBV6-2 or TRBV6-3 and TRBJ2-1; D unresolved. From germline, CDR1 is MNHEY and CDR2 SVGEGT. Trimming took off 5 bases at V and 6 bases at J, with 8 bases between the two ends. This CDR3 contains 12 residues. The CDR3 is CASSPSLNEQFF. CDR3 DNA: TGTGCCAGCAGTCCATCGCTCAATGAGCAGTTCTTC.

This clonotype was seen repeatedly, ten times or more. J is TRBJ2-1 and V is TRBV20-1, with D uncertain. Germline CDR1 is DFQATT and CDR2 is SNEGSKA (reference sequence). CDR3 length equals 16 residues. Trimming shortened V by 0 bases and J by 0 bases, and 12 bases separated the two germline ends. CDR3 sequence (DNA): TGCAGTGCTAGAGATCCGACGACCAGCTCCTACAATGAGCAGTTCTTC. The encoded protein is CSARDPTTSSYNEQFF.

This clonotype was observed at least ten times. The chain couples TRBV6-5 to TRBJ2-1, with 9 bases fitting TRBD2. This CDR3 is 17 amino acids long. The J segment lost 1 base and the V segment lost 4 bases, leaving 8 bases of the junction unmatched. CDR1 and CDR2 from the germline V gene are MNHEY and SVGAGI. CDR3 protein: CASSSARGGRSYNEQFF. CDR3 nucleotide sequence: TGTGCCAGCAGTTCCGCGCGGGGGGGCCGGTCCTACAATGAGCAGTTCTTC.

Many counts were recorded for this clonotype. The rearrangement links TRBV27 to TRBJ2-6, with D unresolved. V gave up 4 bases and J gave up 2 bases, with 15 bases separating them. The germline V gene has CDR1 MNHEY and CDR2 SMNVEV (reference sequence). This CDR3 contains 17 residues. CDR3 sequence (DNA): TGTGCCAGCAGTTCGACACGGCTCGATCCTGGGGCCAACGTCCTGACTTTC. Translation gives CASSSTRLDPGANVLTF.

The V call is TRBV7-8, the J call TRBJ1-5; no clear D gene. Germline values: CDR1 SGHVS, CDR2 FQNEAQ. This CDR3 is built from 12 residues. V lost 2 bases, J lost 4 bases, and 3 bases lay in between. The CDR3 bases are TGTGCCAGCAGCTTACCGAATCAGCCCCAGCATTTT. Translation: CASSLPNQPQHF.

This clonotype was detected many times. This chain uses TRBV5-1 with TRBJ2-1, with 10 bases lining up with TRBD1. Germline CDR1 reads SGHRS; CDR2 reads YFSETQ. The CDR3 is 15 amino acids. J gave up 2 bases and V 4 bases, and 3 bases lay outside the gene matches. The CDR3 DNA reads TGCGCCAGCAGCCGGGGACAGGGGCCCTACAATGAGCAGTTCTTC. This codes for CASSRGQGPYNEQFF.

This clonotype was recorded a few times. The genes are TRBV29-1 and TRBJ2-1, with 8 bases matching TRBD2. The J segment lost 7 bases and the V segment lost 1 base, leaving 6 bases of the junction unmatched. From germline, CDR1 is SQVTM and CDR2 ANQGSEA. The CDR3 contains 14 residues. CDR3 bases: TGCAGCGTTGAAGGGACCGGGGGGGCTAATGAGCAGTTCTTC. This codes for CSVEGTGGANEQFF.

This chain connects TRBV7-2 to TRBJ2-1, with D perhaps matching TRBD1 or TRBD2 (6 bases each). Germline CDR1 reads SGHTA; CDR2 reads FQGNSA. CDR3 size: 14 residues. V lost 3 bases, J lost 4 bases, and 10 bases lay in between. The CDR3: CASSLIGGYNEQFF. Written as DNA, the CDR3 is TGTGCCAGCAGCTTGATAGGGGGGTACAATGAGCAGTTCTTC.

This chain connects TRBV5-1 to TRBJ2-5; 9 bases are a match to TRBD2. The CDR3 totals 17 residues. With 1 base clipped from V and 1 base from J, the junction kept 8 bases outside the gene matches. Germline loops: CDR1 SGHRS, CDR2 YFSETQ. The DNA for the CDR3 is TGCGCCAGCAGCTTGTCCCCGTTACTAGCGGGCCAAGAGACCCAGTACTTC. Translating it yields CASSLSPLLAGQETQYF.

This clonotype was recorded many times. J is TRBJ1-5 and V is TRBV2; 9 bases match TRBD1. The length of the CDR3 is 15 residues. From germline, CDR1 is SNHLY and CDR2 FYNNEI. Germline trimming cut 7 bases from V and 0 bases from J; bases unmatched to any gene: 4. CDR3 in amino acids: CASIGDRASNQPQHF. CDR3 sequence (DNA): TGTGCCAGCATTGGGGACAGGGCTAGCAATCAGCCCCAGCATTTT.

The rearrangement joins TRBV28 to TRBJ2-3, with D possibly matching TRBD1 (8 bases). Germline lookup yields CDR1 MDHEN and CDR2 SYDVKM. V dropped 5 bases and J dropped 3 bases, with 18 bases sitting between them. CDR3 length equals 16 residues. CDR3 in amino acids: CASSSPQGEGTDTQYF. The CDR3, as DNA: TGTGCCAGCAGTAGCCCACAGGGGGAGGGGACAGATACGCAGTATTTT.

This clonotype is classed as medium-sized (0.01 to 0.1%). The chain carries TRBV12-3 or TRBV12-4 and TRBJ2-3; no definite D call. The CDR3 has 13 residues. Deletions cut 6 bases from V and 0 bases from J, with 7 bases between. CDR3 sequence: CASSRLSTDTQYF. The CDR3 DNA follows: TGTGCCAGCAGCCGCTTAAGCACAGATACGCAGTATTTT.

The chain joins TRBV12-3 or TRBV12-4 to TRBJ2-7; possibly TRBD1 for D (6 bases). The CDR3 is 13 amino acids. V dropped 6 bases and J dropped 3 bases, with 12 bases sitting between them. The CDR3 reads CASREAGVYEQYF. CDR3 coding DNA: TGTGCCAGCAGGGAGGCAGGGGTCTACGAGCAGTACTTC.

Ten or more counts support this clonotype. The rearrangement joins TRBV2 to TRBJ2-3; tentatively, D is TRBD1 or TRBD2 (7 bases each). The ends were cut back, 10 bases at V and 4 bases at J, with 24 bases in the middle. The CDR3 consists of 16 residues. Germline-derived CDR1 and CDR2 are SNHLY and FYNNEI. The CDR3 DNA reads as TGTGCCACACGACCCCAGCACAGGGGAGGGGCAGATACGCAGTATTTT. This gives the protein CATRPQHRGGADTQYF.

This clonotype was recorded many times. The chain combines TRBV20-1 with TRBJ1-5, with D unclear. Trimming cost V 2 bases and J 4 bases, with 3 bases left between them. Germline V gene lookup returns CDR1 DFQATT and CDR2 SNEGSKA (reference sequence). The CDR3 runs 11 residues. The CDR3 is CSARQNQPQHF. The CDR3 bases are TGCAGTGCTAGACAAAATCAGCCCCAGCATTTT.

In this sample, this clonotype turned up many times. The chain recombines TRBV20-1 with TRBJ2-7, with a tentative D call TRBD1 (5 bases). CDR1 and CDR2 from the germline V gene are DFQATT and SNEGSKA (reference sequence). Trimming took off 0 bases at V and 5 bases at J, with 20 bases between the two ends. The CDR3 totals 16 residues. In DNA form, the CDR3 reads TGCAGTGCTAGAGAACGGGTAGGGTCCAAAGGGGACGAGCAGTACTTC. It yields the protein CSARERVGSKGDEQYF.

In this sample, this clonotype turned up many times. The V gene is TRBV7-9, the J gene TRBJ1-1, with a tentative D call TRBD1 (5 bases). CDR3 length: 14 residues. Germline V gene lookup returns CDR1 SEHNR and CDR2 FQNEAQ (reference sequence). V shed 3 bases and J shed 1 base, with 9 bases lying between them. CDR3 sequence reads: CASSLAGANTEAFF. The CDR3 DNA sequence: TGTGCCAGCAGCTTGGCCGGGGCGAACACTGAAGCTTTCTTT.